The 14 T cell receptor beta chains given below trace back to one sample, sequenced in a study of T-cell reconstitution after alpha-beta-depleted transplantation in children. It was with unique molecular identifiers that the TCRbeta library was prepared. TCRdb reprocessed the PCR reads via MiXCR and lists one record per CDR3 protein. The sample lists some 440,000 distinct CDR3 sequences, roughly 15% occurring once. The sequencing here drew on PBMCs, mostly from graft donor cells, taken 360 days after TCRalphabeta/CD19-depleted stem cell transplant. The receptors here all came from a boy under three years old who had a stem cell transplant for Wiskott-Aldrich syndrome, so the T cells may come from the graft donor.

This clonotype has a handful of counts. V gene TRBV29-1 combines with J gene TRBJ1-3; D call uncertain. Germline CDR1 and CDR2: SQVTM and ANQGSEA. The V end lost 3 bases, the J end lost 0 bases, and 9 bases lay between the germline ends. This CDR3 has 14 residues. The chain's CDR3 is CSVEDCLSGNTIYF. CDR3 nucleotides: TGCAGCGTTGAGGATTGCCTCTCTGGAAACACCATATATTTT.

This clonotype was observed a few times. CDR3: CSATNRTSGRHEQYF. CDR3 coding DNA: TGCAGTGCAACTAACAGGACTAGCGGGAGGCACGAGCAGTACTTC. The J gene is TRBJ2-7, the V gene TRBV20-1; 14 nucleotides align to TRBD2. The CDR3 sequence is 15 residues long. Germline V lookup: CDR1 DFQATT, CDR2 SNEGSKA (reference sequence). Germline trimming cut 6 bases from V and 5 bases from J; bases unmatched to any gene: 9.

V is TRBV5-1 and J is TRBJ2-5; weak D call: TRBD2 (6 bases). The CDR3 has 14 amino acids. Trimming pared 1 base from V and 5 bases from J, leaving 12 bases between. Per germline, CDR1 SGHRS and CDR2 YFSETQ. The CDR3 spells CASSLRKGRETQYF. CDR3 DNA: TGCGCCAGCAGCTTGCGTAAGGGGAGGGAGACCCAGTACTTC.

This clonotype showed up just a few times. The DNA of the CDR3 is TGCAGTGCTAGATCCGACAGGGACGGGCGCGAAGCTTTCTTT. Its protein is CSARSDRDGREAFF. The genes are TRBV20-1 and TRBJ1-1; 7 bases are shared with TRBD1. The CDR3 is 14 residues long. The ends lost 2 bases at V and 8 bases at J; junction bases unmatched: 11. The germline CDR1 and CDR2 sequences are DFQATT and SNEGSKA (reference sequence).

This clonotype was counted a few times. V usage is TRBV4-1 and J usage is TRBJ2-1; D perhaps matches TRBD1 (5 bases). The CDR3 covers 15 residues. Trimming removed 2 bases from V and 7 bases from J, with 15 bases in between. The germline V gene has CDR1 MGHRA and CDR2 YSYEKL. The CDR3 loop reads CASSQPRTKRNEQFF. The CDR3 DNA is TGCGCCAGCAGCCAACCGAGGACAAAGAGGAATGAGCAGTTCTTC.

The genes are TRBV7-9 and TRBJ2-7; TRBD2 agrees at 10 bases. This CDR3 has 13 residues. J gave up 5 bases and V 4 bases, and 2 bases lay outside the gene matches. Germline V gene sequence: CDR1 SEHNR, CDR2 FQNEAQ (reference sequence). CDR3 residues: CASSWGLANEQYF. In DNA form, the CDR3 reads TGTGCCAGCAGCTGGGGACTAGCGAACGAGCAGTACTTC.

CDR3 residues: CASSSLEGAEQYF. The DNA of the CDR3 is TGTGCCAGCAGCTCCTTGGAAGGGGCCGAGCAGTACTTC. The chain recombines TRBV5-5 with TRBJ2-7, with D perhaps TRBD1 (5 bases). CDR1 SGHKS and CDR2 YYEKEE come from the germline V gene (reference sequence). V was cut by 3 bases and J by 6 bases, with 13 bases left in between. This CDR3 comprises 13 residues.

The chain has TRBV10-3 and TRBJ2-6, with 12 bases identical to TRBD1. V was pared by 7 bases and J by 2 bases, with 12 bases of the junction left unmatched. The CDR3 contains 19 residues. CDR1 is ENHRY and CDR2 is SYGVKD in the germline V gene. The CDR3 reads CAITLSTGTGGPGANVLTF. The CDR3 coding sequence is TGTGCCATCACCTTAAGTACCGGGACAGGGGGCCCTGGGGCCAACGTCCTGACTTTC.

Only a few counts were recorded for this clonotype. V is TRBV12-3 or TRBV12-4 and J is TRBJ2-3; 9 bases agree with TRBD2. V was clipped by 8 bases and J by 0 bases; unmatched bases: 3. The CDR3 loop spans 14 amino acids. The CDR3 DNA is TGTGCCAGCGCGGGGGGGGCCAGCACAGATACGCAGTATTTT. Protein product: CASAGGASTDTQYF.

This clonotype occurred a few times. V gene TRBV18 combines with J gene TRBJ1-2; D remains ambiguous. This CDR3 contains 13 residues. V dropped 4 bases and J dropped 2 bases, with 8 bases sitting between them. Germline V gene data show CDR1 as KGHSH and CDR2 as LQKENI. The CDR3 sequence is CASSRPENYGYTF. The CDR3 coding sequence is TGTGCCAGCTCACGACCGGAGAACTATGGCTACACCTTC.

This clonotype came up many times. The chain uses TRBV4-1 and TRBJ1-4, with D perhaps matching TRBD1 (5 bases). Per the germline V gene, CDR1 is MGHRA and CDR2 is YSYEKL. Trimming shortened V by 1 base and J by 2 bases, and 8 bases separated the two germline ends. CDR3 size: 15 residues. The chain's CDR3 is CASSQVGTTNEKLFF. The CDR3 DNA reads TGCGCCAGCAGCCAAGTGGGGACTACTAATGAAAAACTGTTTTTT.

The chain links TRBV20-1 to TRBJ1-1; a weak D match, TRBD1 (5 bases). The V and J ends lost 2 bases and 5 bases respectively, with 18 bases between them. Germline V gene lookup returns CDR1 DFQATT and CDR2 SNEGSKA (reference sequence). This CDR3 is built from 15 residues. The CDR3 DNA reads as TGCAGTGCTAGAATGTTTGGGCAGGGTACTACTGAAGCTTTCTTT. Residues: CSARMFGQGTTEAFF.

V gene TRBV2 combines with J gene TRBJ2-3; D not certain. The CDR3 runs to 14 residues. Germline lookup yields CDR1 SNHLY and CDR2 FYNNEI. V dropped 4 bases and J dropped 2 bases, with 10 bases sitting between them. In DNA, the CDR3 is TGTGCCAGCAGTGGGGCTACCACCACAGATACGCAGTATTTT. Amino acids: CASSGATTTDTQYF.

This clonotype was observed a few times. This chain uses TRBV5-6 with TRBJ1-1; D remains ambiguous. The CDR3 contains 14 residues. V lost 7 bases and J lost 3, with 16 bases in between. Germline CDR1 reads SGHDT; CDR2 reads YYEEEE. CDR3 residues: CASLGTPEDTEAFF. DNA of the CDR3: TGTGCCAGCTTGGGAACTCCGGAAGACACTGAAGCTTTCTTT. Drawing the rest from reference TRBV5-6 and TRBJ1-1, the complete variable domain is DAGVTQSPTHLIKTRGQQVTLRCSPKSGHDTVSWYQQALGQGPQFIFQYYEEEERQRGNFPDRFSGHQFPNYSSELNVNALLLGDSALYLCASLGTPEDTEAFFGQGTRLTVV.